The source of this T cell receptor (beta chain) is a study of OX40 agonist ivuxolimab in advanced cancers. For the study at large: Patients received ivuxolimab, an agonistic anti-OX40 (CD134) antibody. Patients treated during dose escalation were battling hepatocellular carcinoma, melanoma, renal cell or head and neck cancer. Study-wide results and caveats: Among T cells, CD8+ cells averaged more expanded clones than CD4+ cells. Specificity for antigen went undetermined in the expanded peripheral T cells.

Profiling relied on immunoSEQ multiplex PCR, and the TCRdb table lists in-frame clones only, not all of them. Here the sample spans 35,000 to 40,000 clones, 85% to 90% being singletons. Looked up from germline, CDR1 is MGHRA and CDR2 is YSYEKL. This CDR3 region has 14 residues. On this clone itself: Its antigen is not identified.

The chain combines TRBV4-1 with TRBJ2-5; weak D call: TRBD2 (6 bases). The assigned J gene may be wrong: the sequence end matches TRBJ2-7 better. The sequenced sample was CD4+ or CD8+ T cells sorted from blood, obtained in a trial of the OX40 agonist ivuxolimab. The receptor was derived from an adult with an advanced solid tumor such as melanoma, head and neck, liver or kidney cancer. Here the CDR3 reads CASSSQPGDYEQYF. CDR3 nucleotide sequence: TGCGCCAGCAGCTCTCAACCGGGGGACTACGAGCAGTACTTC.